Sequencing of this T cell receptor (beta chain) was carried out in a study of blood T cell repertoires in COVID-19. The overall study: T cells, B-cell-depleted T cells, or PBMCs provided the cDNA or gDNA that served as material.

Sequencing used immunoSEQ multiplex PCR; TCRdb keeps in-frame clones, though not all of them. This sample has approximately 300,000 clones, with about 93% found just once. The CDR3 has 19 amino acids. Per germline, CDR1 LNHDA and CDR2 SQIVND (reference sequence). The V and J ends lost 6 bases and 0 bases, in that order; junction bases with no gene match: 14. This clonotype was obtained from a woman under 40 with COVID-19, enrolled during active disease. Specimen: peripheral blood. The rearrangement uses TRBV19 and TRBJ2-6, with 7 bases aligning to TRBD1. The CDR3 nucleotides read TGTGCCAGTAGCATGTCCGGGACAGCAACCCTCTCTGGGGCCAACGTCCTGACTTTC. Protein: CASSMSGTATLSGANVLTF.